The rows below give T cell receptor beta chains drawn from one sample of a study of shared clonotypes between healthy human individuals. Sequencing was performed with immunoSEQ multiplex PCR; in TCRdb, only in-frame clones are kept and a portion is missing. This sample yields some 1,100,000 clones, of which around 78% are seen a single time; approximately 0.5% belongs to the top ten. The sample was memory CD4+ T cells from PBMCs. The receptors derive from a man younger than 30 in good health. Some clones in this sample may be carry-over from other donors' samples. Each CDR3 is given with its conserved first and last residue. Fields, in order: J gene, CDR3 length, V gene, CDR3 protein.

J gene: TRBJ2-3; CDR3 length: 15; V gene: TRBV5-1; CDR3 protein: CASSLPMLSTDTQYF
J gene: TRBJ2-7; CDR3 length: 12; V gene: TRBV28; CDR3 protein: CASSFARNEQYF
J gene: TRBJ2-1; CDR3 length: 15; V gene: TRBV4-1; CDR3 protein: CASSQWTGLGNEQFF
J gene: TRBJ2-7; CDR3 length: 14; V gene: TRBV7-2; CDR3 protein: CASSPRQDSYEQYF
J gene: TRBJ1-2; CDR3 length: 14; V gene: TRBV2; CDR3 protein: CASSEWGEGYGYTF
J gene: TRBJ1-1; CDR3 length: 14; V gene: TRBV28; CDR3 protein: CASSFRRRNTEAFF
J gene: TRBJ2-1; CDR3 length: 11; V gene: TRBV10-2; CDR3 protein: CASSENGRQFF
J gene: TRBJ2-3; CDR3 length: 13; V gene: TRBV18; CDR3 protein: CASSPYGGETQYF
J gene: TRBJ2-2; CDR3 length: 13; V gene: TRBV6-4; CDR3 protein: CASKGQSTGELFF
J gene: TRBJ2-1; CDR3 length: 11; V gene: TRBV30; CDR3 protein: CAWGDPEREFF
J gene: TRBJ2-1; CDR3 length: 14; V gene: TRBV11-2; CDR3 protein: CASSPYGPNNEQFF
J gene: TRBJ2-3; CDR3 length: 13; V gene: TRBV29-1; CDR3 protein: CSVVRRGTDTQYF
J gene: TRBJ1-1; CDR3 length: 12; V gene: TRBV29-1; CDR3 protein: CSVERASLEAFF
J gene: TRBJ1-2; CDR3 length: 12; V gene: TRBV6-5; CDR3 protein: CASSTGPARCTF
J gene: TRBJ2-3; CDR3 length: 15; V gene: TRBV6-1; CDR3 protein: CASSDPPLPPDTQYF
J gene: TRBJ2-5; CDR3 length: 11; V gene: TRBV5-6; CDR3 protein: CASSLEKTQYF
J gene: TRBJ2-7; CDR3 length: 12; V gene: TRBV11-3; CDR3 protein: CASSSGPGEQYF
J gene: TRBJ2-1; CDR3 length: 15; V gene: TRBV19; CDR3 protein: CASKRREISYNEQFF
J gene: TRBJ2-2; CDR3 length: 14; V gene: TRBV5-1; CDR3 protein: CASSTDRRAGELFF
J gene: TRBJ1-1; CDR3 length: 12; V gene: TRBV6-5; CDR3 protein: CASSRQGTEAFF
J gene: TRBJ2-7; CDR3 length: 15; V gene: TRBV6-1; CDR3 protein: CASSALGTRGNEQYF
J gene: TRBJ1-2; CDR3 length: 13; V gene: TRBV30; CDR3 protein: CAWSAEGERGYTF
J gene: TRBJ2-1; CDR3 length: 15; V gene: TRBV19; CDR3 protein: CASSLGGFSYNEQFF
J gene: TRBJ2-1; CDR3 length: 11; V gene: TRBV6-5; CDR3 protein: CASSSRLEQFF
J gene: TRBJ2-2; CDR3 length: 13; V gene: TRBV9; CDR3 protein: CASSPDYTGELFF
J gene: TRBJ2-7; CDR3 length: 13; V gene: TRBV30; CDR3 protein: CASPGPSIYGQYF
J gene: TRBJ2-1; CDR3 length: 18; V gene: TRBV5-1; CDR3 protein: CASRSPAATSGSYNEQFF
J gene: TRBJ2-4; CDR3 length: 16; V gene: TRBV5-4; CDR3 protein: CASSLLAGGGKNIQYF
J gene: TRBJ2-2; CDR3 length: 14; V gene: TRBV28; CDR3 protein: CASRGARNTGELFF
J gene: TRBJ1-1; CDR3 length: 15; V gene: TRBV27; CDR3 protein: CASSRWANLNTEAFF
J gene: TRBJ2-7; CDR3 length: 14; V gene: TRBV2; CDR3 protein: CASRRTRELHEQYF
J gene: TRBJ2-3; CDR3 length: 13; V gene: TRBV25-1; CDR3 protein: CASNLQSTDTQYF
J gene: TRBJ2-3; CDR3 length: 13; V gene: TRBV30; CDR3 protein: CAWGSIGADTQYF
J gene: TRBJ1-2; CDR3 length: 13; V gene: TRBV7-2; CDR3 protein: CASSLQDRRGYTF
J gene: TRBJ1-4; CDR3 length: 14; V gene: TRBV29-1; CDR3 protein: CSVGRDSPAGKLFF
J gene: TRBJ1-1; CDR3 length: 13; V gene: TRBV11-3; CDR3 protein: CASSLQGATEAFF
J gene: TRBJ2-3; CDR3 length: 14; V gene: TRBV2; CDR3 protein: CASSARDARYTQYF